What follows are 28 T cell receptor beta chains derived from one specimen sequenced in a study of cytomegalovirus exposure and HLA in healthy donors. In the PCR, 60 Vbeta and 13 Jbeta primers were used. The data were produced by immunoSEQ multiplex PCR, yet TCRdb's version contains in-frame clones alone and is incomplete. This sample has 150,000 to 200,000 clones, with about 86% found just once. The sequenced sample consisted of PBMCs. These receptors originate from a woman between 18 and 29 years old in good health and CMV-seronegative.

The chain uses TRBV19 and TRBJ1-3, with 10 bases fitting TRBD1. Germline V gives CDR1 LNHDA, CDR2 SQIVND (reference sequence). Trimming took 8 bases from V and 0 from J; bases not matched to a gene: 4. There are 15 residues in the CDR3. In nucleotides, the CDR3 is TGTGCCAGTCGGGACAGGGGTAACTCTGGAAACACCATATATTTT. It yields the protein CASRDRGNSGNTIYF.

The rearrangement uses TRBV27 and TRBJ1-5; 7 bases are shared with TRBD1. Unmatched junction bases numbered 4, after V lost 4 bases and J lost 1 base. The CDR3 totals 15 residues. CDR1 is MNHEY, CDR2 SMNVEV, per germline (reference sequence). The CDR3: CASSYAGGSNQPQHF. The CDR3 coding sequence is TGTGCCAGCAGTTATGCAGGGGGAAGCAATCAGCCCCAGCATTTT.

The V gene is TRBV11-2, the J gene TRBJ2-7; D ambiguous. The CDR3 runs to 15 residues. Germline CDR1 is SGHAT and CDR2 is FQNNGV. V lost 5 bases and J lost 1, with 15 bases in between. The CDR3 DNA reads as TGTGCCAGCAGCCCCACCGGGTCCCCTTCCTACGAGCAGTACTTC. Amino acid sequence: CASSPTGSPSYEQYF. Together with reference TRBV11-2 and TRBJ2-7, the CDR3 gives the full variable domain: EAGVAQSPRYKIIEKRQSVAFWCNPISGHATLYWYQQILGQGPKLLIQFQNNGVVDDSQLPKDRFSAERLKGVDSTLKIQPAKLEDSAVYLCASSPTGSPSYEQYFGPGTRLTVT.

The chain joins TRBV6-6 to TRBJ2-7; TRBD1 agrees at 8 bases. The length of the CDR3 is 14 residues. CDR1 and CDR2 (germline): MNHNY, SVGAGI (reference sequence). Germline trimming cut 8 bases from V and 2 bases from J; bases unmatched to any gene: 8. Here the CDR3 DNA reads TGTGCCAGCCTGTCCGGGACAGGACCCTACGAGCAGTACTTC. Protein product: CASLSGTGPYEQYF.

The CDR3 region has the DNA TGTGCCAGCAGTGCGGAAAGACTAGCGGGGGGCCTAGGCAGTGAGCAGTTCTTC. Protein product: CASSAERLAGGLGSEQFF. V is TRBV2 and J is TRBJ2-1, with TRBD2 identical over 13 bases. The trim removed 4 bases at V and 9 bases at J, leaving 15 bases unmatched. CDR3 length equals 18 residues. Germline V gene lookup returns CDR1 SNHLY and CDR2 FYNNEI.

This clone came up once. The CDR3, as DNA: TGTGCCATCGCCGGACTTGGCCAGGACGGCGAGCAGTACTTC. Its translation is CAIAGLGQDGEQYF. V is TRBV10-3 and J is TRBJ2-7; weak D call: TRBD2 (5 bases). V was cut by 8 bases and J by 6 bases, with 20 bases left in between. Per germline, CDR1 ENHRY and CDR2 SYGVKD. CDR3 length: 14 residues.

CDR3 sequence: CASSQGATYGPQHF. As DNA, the CDR3 is TGTGCCAGCAGTCAGGGGGCAACGTATGGGCCCCAGCATTTT. The genes are TRBV28 and TRBJ1-5; 8 bases line up with TRBD1. The ends lost 5 bases at V and 9 bases at J; junction bases unmatched: 9. Germline V gene lookup returns CDR1 MDHEN and CDR2 SYDVKM. This CDR3 is built from 14 residues. Drawing the rest from reference TRBV28 and TRBJ1-5, the complete variable domain is DVKVTQSSRYLVKRTGEKVFLECVQDMDHENMFWYRQDPGLGLRLIYFSYDVKMKEKGDIPEGYSVSREKKERFSLILESASTNQTSMYLCASSQGATYGPQHFGDGTRLSIL.

CDR3 residues: CASSQQTVAQGMPQHF. The DNA of the CDR3 is TGCGCCAGCAGCCAACAGACGGTCGCACAGGGGATGCCCCAGCATTTT. The V and J genes are TRBV4-1 and TRBJ1-5; 7 bases fit TRBD1. The CDR3 spans 16 residues. V lost 2 bases to trimming and J lost 9 bases; unmatched junction nucleotides: 13. The germline V gene encodes CDR1 MGHRA and CDR2 YSYEKL.

The V and J genes are TRBV28 and TRBJ2-2, with 11 bases aligning to TRBD1. Germline lookup yields CDR1 MDHEN and CDR2 SYDVKM. CDR3 size: 18 residues. After removal of 2 bases from V and 0 bases from J, the junction contained 5 bases not matched to a gene. The CDR3 here is CASSLGLGQGANTGELFF. CDR3 nucleotide sequence: TGTGCCAGCAGTTTAGGTTTGGGACAGGGGGCGAACACCGGGGAGCTGTTTTTT.

The J gene is TRBJ2-5, the V gene TRBV6-5, with 10 bases fitting TRBD2. This CDR3 contains 14 residues. Germline loops: CDR1 MNHEY, CDR2 SVGAGI. After removal of 8 bases from V and 5 bases from J, the junction contained 8 bases not matched to a gene. CDR3 DNA sequence: TGTGCCAGCGTTCCTAGCGGGAGTGGGGAGACCCAGTACTTC. Encoded protein: CASVPSGSGETQYF.

This chain links TRBV6-5 with TRBJ2-7; TRBD1 aligns across 8 bases. The CDR3 has 15 residues. V was pared by 6 bases and J by 7 bases, with 14 bases of the junction left unmatched. Germline-derived CDR1 and CDR2 are MNHEY and SVGAGI. This CDR3 is CASSRSRTGWKEQYF. As DNA, the CDR3 is TGTGCCAGCAGCCGCTCACGGACAGGGTGGAAAGAGCAGTACTTC.

The chain combines TRBV30 with TRBJ2-5; possibly TRBD1 for D (5 bases). The CDR3 extends over 13 amino acids. Trimming removed 0 bases at V and 3 bases at J, with 8 bases between. CDR1 and CDR2 (germline): GTSNPN, SVGIG (reference sequence). CDR3 nucleotide sequence: TGTGCCTGGAGTGTAAAGGGGAAAGAGACCCAGTACTTC. This gives the protein CAWSVKGKETQYF.

The chain has TRBV7-8 and TRBJ1-1, with 7 bases lining up with TRBD1. Germline CDR1 and CDR2: SGHVS and FQNEAQ. Trimming at V came to 5 bases and at J to 1 base, leaving 7 bases not matched to a gene. The CDR3 is 15 amino acids. The DNA for the CDR3 is TGTGCCAGCAGCCCCTCGGGACAGTCGAACACTGAAGCTTTCTTT. The encoded protein is CASSPSGQSNTEAFF.

The chain links TRBV4-1 to TRBJ2-2, with a weak D call TRBD1 (5 bases). Per the germline V gene, CDR1 is MGHRA and CDR2 is YSYEKL. This CDR3 comprises 21 residues. Trimming shortened V by 4 bases and J by 0 bases, and 27 bases separated the two germline ends. The DNA of the CDR3 is TGCGCCAGCAGCCGGCAGGGTCCCATCCAGTCTCTATTCGCGAACACCGGGGAGCTGTTTTTT. This translates into CASSRQGPIQSLFANTGELFF.

This chain connects TRBV19 to TRBJ1-5; tentative D call: TRBD1 (5 bases). Trimming took off 4 bases at V and 6 bases at J, with 16 bases between the two ends. The germline CDR1 and CDR2 sequences are LNHDA and SQIVND (reference sequence). CDR3 length: 15 amino acids. CDR3 amino acids: CASSTDPRGSQPQHF. The CDR3 region has the DNA TGTGCCAGTAGTACGGATCCTCGGGGGTCTCAGCCCCAGCATTTT.

The chain is built from TRBV19 and TRBJ2-1, with D maybe TRBD2 (6 bases). V shed 5 bases and J shed 2 bases, with 16 bases lying between them. The V gene's germline CDR1 is LNHDA and CDR2 SQIVND (reference sequence). The CDR3 is 16 residues long. CDR3 region: CASSSGDGGTYNEQFF. CDR3 DNA sequence: TGTGCCAGTAGTTCGGGCGATGGAGGGACCTACAATGAGCAGTTCTTC.

The rearrangement joins TRBV7-9 to TRBJ2-2; possibly TRBD2 for D (6 bases). The CDR3 is made up of 14 amino acids. Germline CDR1 and CDR2: SEHNR and FQNEAQ (reference sequence). V was clipped by 3 bases and J by 2 bases, with 7 bases between them. The CDR3 DNA is TGTGCCAGCAGCTTGGGGGGTAACACCGGGGAGCTGTTTTTT. Encoded protein: CASSLGGNTGELFF.

The chain recombines TRBV6-1 with TRBJ2-7; 8 bases are a match to TRBD2. Unmatched junction bases numbered 5, after V lost 9 bases and J lost 1 base. Germline values: CDR1 MNHNS, CDR2 SASEGT. The CDR3 covers 13 residues. CDR3 DNA: TGTGCCAGTCTTCGGGAGGGATCCTACGAGCAGTACTTC. This gives the protein CASLREGSYEQYF.

The rearrangement links TRBV19 to TRBJ1-5; TRBD1 matches at 7 bases. The CDR3 length is 14 residues. J lost 7 bases, V lost 5 bases, and 8 bases had no gene match. Germline lookup yields CDR1 LNHDA and CDR2 SQIVND (reference sequence). CDR3 loop: CASSGTGVGQPQHF. For the CDR3, the DNA is TGTGCCAGTAGTGGAACAGGGGTAGGGCAGCCCCAGCATTTT.

The genes are TRBV18 and TRBJ2-3; TRBD2 matches at 13 bases. Looked up from germline, CDR1 is KGHSH and CDR2 is LQKENI. This CDR3 has 16 residues. After removal of 3 bases from V and 6 bases from J, the junction contained 6 bases not matched to a gene. The CDR3 loop reads CASSPTLAGGSDTQYF. CDR3 in DNA: TGTGCCAGCTCACCGACACTAGCGGGAGGGTCGGATACGCAGTATTTT.

V gene TRBV9 combines with J gene TRBJ1-5; D is unclear. The CDR3 loop spans 13 amino acids. Per the germline V gene, CDR1 is SGDLS and CDR2 is YYNGEE. Trimming shortened V by 0 bases and J by 9 bases, and 10 bases separated the two germline ends. CDR3 sequence (DNA): TGTGCCAGCAGCGTAGATACCGCCAGGCCCCAGCATTTT. Protein product: CASSVDTARPQHF.

The V gene is TRBV29-1, the J gene TRBJ1-5, with D uncertain. V gave up 7 bases and J gave up 5 bases, with 15 bases separating them. Germline loops: CDR1 SQVTM, CDR2 ANQGSEA. The CDR3 extends over 13 amino acids. As DNA, the CDR3 is TGCAGCGCCCTCGGCGGGCAAGATCAGCCCCAGCATTTT. It specifies CSALGGQDQPQHF.

J is TRBJ2-3 and V is TRBV19, with TRBD2 as a possible D gene (6 bases). V was clipped by 3 bases and J by 2 bases, with 12 bases between them. The CDR3 spans 15 residues. The germline V gene has CDR1 LNHDA and CDR2 SQIVND (reference sequence). CDR3 protein: CASSMPQDYTDTQYF. The CDR3 DNA follows: TGTGCCAGTAGTATGCCCCAGGACTACACAGATACGCAGTATTTT.

The sample holds one count of this clone. Additional DNA sequences in this sample encode the identical CDR3. V is TRBV27 and J is TRBJ2-7, with D unresolved. V lost 5 bases to trimming and J lost 0 bases, with 5 bases between them. The CDR3 contains 12 residues. Germline CDR1 MNHEY, CDR2 SMNVEV (reference sequence). CDR3 bases: TGTGCCAGCAGTCCGAGCTCCTACGAGCAGTACTTC. Protein sequence: CASSPSSYEQYF.

The chain recombines TRBV19 with TRBJ2-5; 11 bases align to TRBD2. The DNA matches TRBJ2-7 better at its end, which makes the J call doubtful. The CDR3 contains 15 residues. Germline loops: CDR1 LNHDA, CDR2 SQIVND (reference sequence). This chain's CDR3 is CASSITSGSLNEQYF. The CDR3 region has the DNA TGTGCCAGTAGTATCACTAGCGGGAGCCTCAACGAGCAGTACTTC.

The V gene is TRBV5-4, the J gene TRBJ2-3, with D uncertain. V lost 0 bases, J lost 8 bases, and 13 bases lay in between. CDR1 SGHNT and CDR2 YYREEE come from the germline V gene (reference sequence). This CDR3 spans 14 amino acids. The CDR3 DNA follows: TGTGCCAGCAGCTTGGGGGTCCTCTCGGGTACGCAGTATTTT. It yields the protein CASSLGVLSGTQYF.

CDR3: CASSLSPLMGAVGELFF. In DNA, the CDR3 is TGTGCCAGCAGCTTGTCCCCTTTAATGGGGGCCGTCGGGGAGCTGTTTTTT. The chain joins TRBV11-2 to TRBJ2-2; D may be TRBD1 (6 bases). The germline gives CDR1 SGHAT, CDR2 FQNNGV. Trimming cost V 3 bases and J 7 bases, with 21 bases left between them. This CDR3 spans 17 amino acids.

The chain combines TRBV7-9 with TRBJ2-5; weak D call: TRBD1 (5 bases). This CDR3 has 16 amino acids. The V end lost 3 bases, the J end lost 3 bases, and 17 bases lay between the germline ends. CDR1 and CDR2 (germline): SEHNR, FQNEAQ (reference sequence). The CDR3 nucleotides read TGTGCCAGCAGCTTCGGTAGATACAGGCTTAAAGAGACCCAGTACTTC. It specifies CASSFGRYRLKETQYF.